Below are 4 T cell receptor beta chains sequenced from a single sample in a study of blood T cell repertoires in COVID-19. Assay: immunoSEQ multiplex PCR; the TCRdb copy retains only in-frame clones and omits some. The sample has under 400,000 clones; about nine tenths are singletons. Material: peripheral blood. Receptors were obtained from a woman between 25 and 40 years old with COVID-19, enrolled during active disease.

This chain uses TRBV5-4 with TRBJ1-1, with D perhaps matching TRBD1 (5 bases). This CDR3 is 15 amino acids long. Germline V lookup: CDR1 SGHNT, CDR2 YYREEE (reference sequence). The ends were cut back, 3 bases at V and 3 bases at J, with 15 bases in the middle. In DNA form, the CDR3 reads TGTGCCAGCAGCTCGACCGCAGGGTTGCACACTGAAGCTTTCTTT. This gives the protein CASSSTAGLHTEAFF.

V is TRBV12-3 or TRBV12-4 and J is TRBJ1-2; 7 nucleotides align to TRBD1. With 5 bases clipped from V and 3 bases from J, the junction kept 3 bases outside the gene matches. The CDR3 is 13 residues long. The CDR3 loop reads CASSPTGYYGYTF. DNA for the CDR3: TGTGCCAGCAGTCCGACAGGGTACTATGGCTACACCTTC.

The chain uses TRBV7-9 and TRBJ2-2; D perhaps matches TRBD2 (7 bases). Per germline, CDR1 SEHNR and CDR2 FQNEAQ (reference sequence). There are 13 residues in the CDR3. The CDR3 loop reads CACGGANTGELFF. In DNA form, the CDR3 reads TGTGCTTGCGGGGGCGCGAACACCGGGGAGCTGTTTTTT.

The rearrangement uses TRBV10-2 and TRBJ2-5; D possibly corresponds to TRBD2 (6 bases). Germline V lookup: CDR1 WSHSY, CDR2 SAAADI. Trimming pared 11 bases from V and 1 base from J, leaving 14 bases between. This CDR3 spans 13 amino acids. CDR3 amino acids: CAAKEAGQETQYF. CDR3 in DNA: TGCGCCGCCAAGGAAGCGGGCCAAGAGACCCAGTACTTC.